This T cell receptor beta chain is drawn from a study of post-analysis software for immune sequencing data. Study overall: Relapsing-remitting, secondary progressive and progressive-relapsing multiple sclerosis were all included among the disease courses. Study observations and caveats: With TRBV5-6, TRBV5-1 and TRBV20-1 included, about 5 TRBV segments were more frequent in patients than in controls. Normalized Chao1 diversity in multiple sclerosis patients fell significantly below that of controls.

Unique molecular identifiers tagged the TCR beta cDNA libraries. cDNA molecules numbering about 490,000 came from roughly 1.1 to 9.2 million T cells. Each CDR3 protein is one row after TCRdb ran MiXCR on the PCR reads. Among 600,000 to 750,000 distinct CDR3 sequences listed, approximately 59% were seen once. The CDR3 loop spans 13 amino acids. Germline V lookup: CDR1 MNHEY, CDR2 SMNVEV (reference sequence). The trim removed 2 bases at V and 6 bases at J, leaving 0 bases unmatched. This clonotype was seen repeatedly, ten times or more. Its target is not known. This TCR derives from a girl aged 2-10 years with multiple sclerosis. The specimen sequenced was blood. The chain employs TRBV27 and TRBJ2-1; 8 bases align to TRBD1. The CDR3 sequence is CASSLDRGNEQFF. In DNA form, the CDR3 reads TGTGCCAGCAGTTTAGACAGGGGCAATGAGCAGTTCTTC.